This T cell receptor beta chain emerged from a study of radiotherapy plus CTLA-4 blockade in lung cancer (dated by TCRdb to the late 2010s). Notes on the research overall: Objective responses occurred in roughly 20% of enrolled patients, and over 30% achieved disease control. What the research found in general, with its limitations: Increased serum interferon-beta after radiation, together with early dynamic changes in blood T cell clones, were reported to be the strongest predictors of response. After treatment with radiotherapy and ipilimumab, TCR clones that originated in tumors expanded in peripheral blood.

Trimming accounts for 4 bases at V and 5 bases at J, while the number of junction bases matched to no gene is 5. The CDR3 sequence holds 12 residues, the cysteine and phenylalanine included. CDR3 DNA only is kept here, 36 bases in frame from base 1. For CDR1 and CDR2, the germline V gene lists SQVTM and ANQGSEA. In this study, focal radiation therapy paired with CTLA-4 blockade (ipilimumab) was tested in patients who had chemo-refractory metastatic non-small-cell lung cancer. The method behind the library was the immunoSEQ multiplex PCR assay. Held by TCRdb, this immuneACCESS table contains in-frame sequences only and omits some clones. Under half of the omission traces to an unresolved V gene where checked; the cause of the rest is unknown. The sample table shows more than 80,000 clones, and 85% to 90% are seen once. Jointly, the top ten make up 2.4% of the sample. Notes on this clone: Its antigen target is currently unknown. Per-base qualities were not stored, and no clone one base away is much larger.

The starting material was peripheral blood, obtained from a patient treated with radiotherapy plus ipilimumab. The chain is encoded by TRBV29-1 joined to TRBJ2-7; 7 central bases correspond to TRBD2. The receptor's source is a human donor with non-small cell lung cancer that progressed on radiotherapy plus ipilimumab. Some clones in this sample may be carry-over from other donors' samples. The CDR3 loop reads CSVAREGDEQYF. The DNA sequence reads TGCAGCGTTGCCAGGGAGGGAGACGAGCAGTACTTC.